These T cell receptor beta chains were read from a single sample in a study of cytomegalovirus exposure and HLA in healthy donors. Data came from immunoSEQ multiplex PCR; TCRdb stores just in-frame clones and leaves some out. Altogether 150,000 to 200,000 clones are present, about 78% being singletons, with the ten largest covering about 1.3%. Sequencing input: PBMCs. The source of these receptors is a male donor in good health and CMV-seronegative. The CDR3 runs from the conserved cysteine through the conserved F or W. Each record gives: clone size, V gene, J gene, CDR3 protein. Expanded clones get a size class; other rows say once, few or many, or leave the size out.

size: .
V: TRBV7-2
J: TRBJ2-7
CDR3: CASSSIQGFWEQYF

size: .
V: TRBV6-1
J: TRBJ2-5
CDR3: CASSASGGSWTQYF

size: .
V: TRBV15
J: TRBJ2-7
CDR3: CATSRDLGGGSSYEQYF

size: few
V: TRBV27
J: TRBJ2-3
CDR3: CASSIGTAGVTQYF

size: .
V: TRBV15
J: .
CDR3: CATSKGSSGRDEQYF

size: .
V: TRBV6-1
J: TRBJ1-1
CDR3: CASSERLGGNTEAFF

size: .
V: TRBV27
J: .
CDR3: CASQKTGTGAYEQYF

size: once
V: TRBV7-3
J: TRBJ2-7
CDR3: CASSPRTSVSYEQYF

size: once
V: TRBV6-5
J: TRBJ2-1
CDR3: CASSGTGREQFF

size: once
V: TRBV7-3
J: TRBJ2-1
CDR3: CASSLTSATYNEQFF

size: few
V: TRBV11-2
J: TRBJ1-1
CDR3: CASSFAGAGNTEAFF

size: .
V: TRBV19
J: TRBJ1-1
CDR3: CASSMTLNTEAFF

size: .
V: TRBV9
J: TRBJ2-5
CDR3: CASSVSSGGQETQYF

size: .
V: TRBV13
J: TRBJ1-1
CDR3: CASSIRQGIRDTEAFF

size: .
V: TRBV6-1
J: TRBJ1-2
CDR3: CASSISTGFNYGYTF

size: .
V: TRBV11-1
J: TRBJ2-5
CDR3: CASSLGLKETQYF

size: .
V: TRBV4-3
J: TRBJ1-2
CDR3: CASSQEGPPGAALYGYTF

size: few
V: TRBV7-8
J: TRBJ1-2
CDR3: CASSLAPGQHAANYGYTF

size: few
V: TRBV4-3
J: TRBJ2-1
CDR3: CASSQDVSGTGSRNEQFF

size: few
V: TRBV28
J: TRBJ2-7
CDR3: CASSPQGTYEQYF

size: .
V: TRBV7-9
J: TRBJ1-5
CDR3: CASSLGVYSNQPQHF

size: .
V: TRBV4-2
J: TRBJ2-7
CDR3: CASSQDRQGSEQYF

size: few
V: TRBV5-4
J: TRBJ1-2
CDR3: CASIPGLGGTAYGYTF

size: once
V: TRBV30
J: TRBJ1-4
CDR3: CAWSDEEGRGEKLFF

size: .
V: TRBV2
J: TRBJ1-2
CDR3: CASSGQSYGYTF

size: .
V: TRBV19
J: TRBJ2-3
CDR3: CASTHAGTDTQYF

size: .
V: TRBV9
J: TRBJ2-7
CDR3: CASSPTGGVGYEQYF

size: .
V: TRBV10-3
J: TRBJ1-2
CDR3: CAISMGQDLYGYTF

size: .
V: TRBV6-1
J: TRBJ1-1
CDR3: CASSEWGVTEAFF

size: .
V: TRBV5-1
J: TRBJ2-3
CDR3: CASSLTVGAGTQYF

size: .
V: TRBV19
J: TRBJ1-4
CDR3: CASTRETGHNEKLFF

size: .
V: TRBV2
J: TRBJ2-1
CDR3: CASMREASYNEQFF

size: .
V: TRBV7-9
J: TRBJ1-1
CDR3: CASSQAMNTEAFF

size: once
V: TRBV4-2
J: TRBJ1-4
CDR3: CASSSGTGGEKLFF

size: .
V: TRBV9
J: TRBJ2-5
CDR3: CASSRGQETQYF

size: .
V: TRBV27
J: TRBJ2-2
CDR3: CASSFLAGGVGGGTGELFF

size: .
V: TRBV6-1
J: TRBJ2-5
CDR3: CASSAGTGIMGETQYF

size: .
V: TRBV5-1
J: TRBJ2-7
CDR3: CASSLRGIIDEQYF

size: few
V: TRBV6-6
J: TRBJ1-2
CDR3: CASSSTGTGRGYTF